The 9 T cell receptor beta chains below were found in one sample sequenced in a study of blood T cell repertoires in COVID-19. This table comes from immunoSEQ multiplex PCR, and its TCRdb copy is limited to in-frame clones, with some not included. The sample has over 100,000 clones, approximately 85% seen once. The material sequenced was peripheral blood. The source is a man between 60 and 75 years old with acute or convalescent COVID-19.

The chain joins TRBV19 to TRBJ2-2; 10 nucleotides line up with TRBD1. With 3 bases clipped from V and 1 base from J, the junction kept 11 bases outside the gene matches. This CDR3 contains 19 residues. Germline loops: CDR1 LNHDA, CDR2 SQIVND (reference sequence). CDR3 in amino acids: CASSMDYVWTGGNTGELFF. The CDR3 nucleotides are TGTGCCAGTAGTATGGATTACGTTTGGACAGGGGGGAACACCGGGGAGCTGTTTTTT.

This clone was detected only once. The CDR3 bases are TGTGCCAGTAAACCTAGATGGGACACCGGGGAGCTGTTTTTT. The encoded protein is CASKPRWDTGELFF. The chain uses TRBV19 and TRBJ2-2; D uncertain. V dropped 7 bases and J dropped 3 bases, with 12 bases sitting between them. Per germline, CDR1 LNHDA and CDR2 SQIVND (reference sequence). The CDR3 length is 14 residues. The whole variable domain, filled in from reference TRBV19 and TRBJ2-2, reads DGGITQSPKYLFRKEGQNVTLSCEQNLNHDAMYWYRQDPGQGLRLIYYSQIVNDFQKGDIAEGYSVSREKKESFPLTVTSAQKNPTAFYLCASKPRWDTGELFFGEGSRLTVL.

V gene TRBV30 combines with J gene TRBJ2-1; no clear D. Germline assignment: CDR1 GTSNPN and CDR2 SVGIG (reference sequence). The V and J ends lost 3 bases and 7 bases respectively, with 16 bases between them. CDR3 length: 14 residues. The CDR3 reads CAWRVKQILNEQFF. In DNA, the CDR3 is TGTGCCTGGAGAGTGAAACAGATCCTAAATGAGCAGTTCTTC. The entire variable domain, with the rest obtained from reference TRBV30 and TRBJ2-1, is as follows: SQTIHQWPATLVQPVGSPLSLECTVEGTSNPNLYWYRQAAGRGLQLLFYSVGIGQISSEVPQNLSASRPQDRQFILSSKKLLLSDSGFYLCAWRVKQILNEQFFGPGTRLTVL.

This chain links TRBV18 with TRBJ1-6, with 7 bases that match TRBD1. V lost 5 bases, J lost 5 bases, and 3 bases stayed unmatched. Germline CDR1 KGHSH, CDR2 LQKENI. The length of the CDR3 is 14 residues. The CDR3 sequence is CASSIGTDNSPLHF. The CDR3 nucleotides are TGTGCCAGCTCAATCGGGACAGATAATTCACCCCTCCACTTT.

The V and J genes are TRBV7-2 and TRBJ1-3, with D perhaps matching TRBD1 (6 bases). V lost 0 bases to trimming and J lost 2 bases, with 14 bases between them. Germline V CDR1 and CDR2: SGHTA, FQGNSA. The CDR3 is 17 amino acids. In DNA, the CDR3 is TGTGCCAGCAGCTTAGCCCCACAGGGACGTGCTGGAAACACCATATATTTT. Translated, it gives CASSLAPQGRAGNTIYF. The full variable domain, in which reference TRBV7-2 and TRBJ1-3 provide the parts outside the CDR3, is GAGVSQSPSNKVTEKGKDVELRCDPISGHTALYWYRQSLGQGLEFLIYFQGNSAPDKSGLPSDRFSAERTGGSVSTLTIQRTQQEDSAVYLCASSLAPQGRAGNTIYFGEGSWLTVV.

This chain uses TRBV18 with TRBJ2-7; D perhaps matches TRBD1 (6 bases). CDR3 length: 12 residues. Germline V gene lookup returns CDR1 KGHSH and CDR2 LQKENI. Trimming took off 4 bases at V and 4 bases at J, with 8 bases between the two ends. In nucleotides, the CDR3 is TGTGCCAGCTCACAACAGGGATACGAGCAGTACTTC. Amino acids: CASSQQGYEQYF.

The J gene is TRBJ2-3, the V gene TRBV18; perhaps TRBD2 as D (6 bases). CDR1 KGHSH and CDR2 LQKENI come from the germline V gene. The V gene lost 4 bases and the J gene lost 2 bases, with 13 bases spanning the gap. The CDR3 loop spans 15 amino acids. The CDR3 sequence: CASSQGTSYTDTQYF. Here the CDR3 DNA reads TGTGCCAGCTCACAAGGGACTTCTTACACAGATACGCAGTATTTT.

The chain combines TRBV9 with TRBJ2-1; 10 positions agree with TRBD2. The CDR3 sequence is 14 residues long. The V segment lost 4 bases and the J segment 10 bases; nucleotides outside the gene matches: 8. Germline V gene sequence: CDR1 SGDLS, CDR2 YYNGEE. CDR3: CASSFTSGMPEQFF. CDR3 DNA sequence: TGTGCCAGCAGCTTTACTAGCGGGATGCCCGAGCAGTTCTTC.

Turning to this clone: At the DNA level, this CDR3 is encoded by other sequences in the same sample as well. The chain has TRBV24-1 and TRBJ1-5; D is perhaps TRBD1 (6 bases). The CDR3 contains 12 residues. Germline values: CDR1 KGHDR, CDR2 SFDVKD. The V end was cut by 4 bases, the J end by 9 bases, with 9 bases between. CDR3 loop: CATSEGARPQHF. The DNA of the CDR3 is TGTGCCACCAGTGAGGGGGCAAGGCCCCAGCATTTT.